One and the same sample provided the 28 T cell receptor beta chains below, sequenced in a study of blood T cell repertoires in COVID-19. Generated by immunoSEQ multiplex PCR, the TCRdb table keeps only in-frame clones and is missing some. The sample lists around 170,000 clones, about 90% occurring once. Material: PBMCs or T cells enriched from blood (not recorded which). The receptors originated from a woman aged 50 to 60 who had recovered from COVID-19.

This clone showed up just a few times. V and J are TRBV28 and TRBJ1-2; D possibly corresponds to TRBD1 (5 bases). From germline, CDR1 is MDHEN and CDR2 SYDVKM. Trimming cost V 4 bases and J 0 bases, with 21 bases left between them. This CDR3 contains 18 residues. The CDR3 DNA follows: TGTGCCAGCAGTTCACTGGACCGGGACTCTAGAACTAACTATGGCTACACCTTC. Residues: CASSSLDRDSRTNYGYTF.

This chain joins TRBV5-1 and TRBJ1-5; D ambiguous. The CDR3 sequence is 14 residues long. V lost 4 bases and J lost 8, with 16 bases in between. Germline V CDR1 and CDR2: SGHRS, YFSETQ. The DNA of the CDR3 is TGCGCCAGCAGCATGGGCCCTCCCGAGGAGCCCCAGCATTTT. This sequence encodes CASSMGPPEEPQHF.

The CDR3 spells CASGLGQAGYNEQFF. Here the CDR3 DNA reads TGTGCCAGTGGGTTGGGACAAGCCGGATACAATGAGCAGTTCTTC. This rearrangement joins TRBV2 to TRBJ2-1; D is perhaps TRBD1 (6 bases). This CDR3 is 15 amino acids long. Germline CDR1 reads SNHLY; CDR2 reads FYNNEI. V was pared by 9 bases and J by 4 bases, with 19 bases between.

The chain links TRBV3-1 (or the pseudogene TRBV3-2) to TRBJ2-7; the match to TRBD2 covers 8 bases. Germline lookup yields CDR1 LGHDT and CDR2 YNNKEL (reference sequence). CDR3 length: 15 amino acids. The J segment lost 11 bases and the V segment lost 0 bases, leaving 12 bases of the junction unmatched. The CDR3 protein is CASSQDLSGGPHKYF. The DNA for the CDR3 is TGTGCCAGCAGCCAAGATTTATCGGGAGGGCCCCACAAGTACTTC.

The gene calls are TRBV27 and TRBJ2-7, with D perhaps TRBD1 (5 bases). The V and J ends lost 5 bases and 3 bases respectively, with 17 bases between them. The germline gives CDR1 MNHEY, CDR2 SMNVEV (reference sequence). The CDR3 loop spans 15 amino acids. DNA of the CDR3: TGTGCCAGCAGTCCTCGGACAAGGGTTCGCTACGAGCAGTACTTC. The encoded protein is CASSPRTRVRYEQYF.

This clone was seen at least ten times. The genes are TRBV12-5 and TRBJ2-3, with 16 bases identical to TRBD2. The CDR3 spans 16 residues. From germline, CDR1 is LGHNT and CDR2 FRNRAP. Losses at the gene ends were 5 bases for V and 4 bases for J; bases not matched to a gene: 3. The CDR3, as DNA: TGTGCTAGTGGTACCGGGACTAGCGGGAGGGCAGATACGCAGTATTTT. This gives the protein CASGTGTSGRADTQYF.

V is TRBV2 and J is TRBJ1-2; 7 bases map to TRBD1. Germline V gives CDR1 SNHLY, CDR2 FYNNEI. V shed 6 bases, J shed 2 bases, and the junction held 6 bases outside the gene matches. This CDR3 is 14 amino acids long. As DNA, the CDR3 is TGTGCCAGCAGGCTGACAGGGAGCAACTATGGCTACACCTTC. Translated, it gives CASRLTGSNYGYTF.

V gene TRBV5-1 combines with J gene TRBJ2-1; weak D call: TRBD2 (6 bases). The CDR3 consists of 15 residues. With 6 bases removed from V and 2 bases from J, the gap between germline ends came to 15 bases. CDR1 and CDR2 from the germline V gene are SGHRS and YFSETQ. The CDR3 reads CASTRDGRPYNEQFF. The CDR3 DNA is TGCGCCAGCACCCGGGACGGGAGACCCTACAATGAGCAGTTCTTC.

The gene calls are TRBV30 and TRBJ2-7; 8 nucleotides align to TRBD1. Germline CDR1 is GTSNPN and CDR2 is SVGIG (reference sequence). The CDR3 is 14 amino acids. V was pared by 4 bases and J by 6 bases, with 11 bases of the junction left unmatched. The CDR3 protein is CAWIPGYTGGEQYF. CDR3 sequence (DNA): TGTGCCTGGATCCCGGGATACACAGGGGGCGAGCAGTACTTC.

The V gene is TRBV18, the J gene TRBJ2-1; 10 bases fit TRBD2. The CDR3 has 16 residues. The V segment lost 3 bases and the J segment 4 bases; nucleotides outside the gene matches: 6. CDR1 and CDR2 from the germline V gene are KGHSH and LQKENI. CDR3 amino acids: CASSPRTSGGYNEQFF. As DNA, the CDR3 is TGTGCCAGCTCACCCAGGACTAGCGGCGGATACAATGAGCAGTTCTTC. Full variable domain (outside the CDR3, taken from reference TRBV18 and TRBJ2-1): NAGVMQNPRHLVRRRGQEARLRCSPMKGHSHVYWYRQLPEEGLKFMVYLQKENIIDESGMPKERFSAEFPKEGPSILRIQQVVRGDSAAYFCASSPRTSGGYNEQFFGPGTRLTVL.

The chain uses TRBV7-9 and TRBJ2-1, with TRBD1 matching 9 bases. This CDR3 spans 18 amino acids. V was pared by 1 base and J by 2 bases, with 9 bases of the junction left unmatched. Germline V gene lookup returns CDR1 SEHNR and CDR2 FQNEAQ (reference sequence). CDR3 DNA: TGTGCCAGCAGCTTAGGTGGATTACAGGGGGCCACCTACAATGAGCAGTTCTTC. This translates into CASSLGGLQGATYNEQFF. Using reference TRBV7-9 and TRBJ2-1 for the parts outside the CDR3, the full variable domain is DTGVSQNPRHKITKRGQNVTFRCDPISEHNRLYWYRQTLGQGPEFLTYFQNEAQLEKSRLLSDRFSAERPKGSFSTLEIQRTEQGDSAMYLCASSLGGLQGATYNEQFFGPGTRLTVL.

The V gene is TRBV1, the J gene TRBJ1-5; the table assigns TRBD1, which was not confirmed against the DNA. TRBV1 is tagged as a pseudogene. CDR3 size: 19 residues. The CDR3 nucleotides read TGCACCAGCAGCTATTACTCCGGGACAGGAAATTATAGCAATCAGCCCCAGCATTTT. The encoded protein is CTSSYYSGTGNYSNQPQHF.

The chain employs TRBV28 and TRBJ2-3; 10 positions match TRBD2. Germline lookup yields CDR1 MDHEN and CDR2 SYDVKM. The CDR3 covers 17 residues. V dropped 2 bases and J dropped 5; count of bases not matched to a gene: 10. CDR3 DNA: TGTGCCAGCAGTTTAGGCGGGCTAGCGGGAGTAAGAGATACGCAGTATTTT. Its protein product is CASSLGGLAGVRDTQYF.

This chain joins TRBV7-2 and TRBJ1-4; unclear D gene. The CDR3 length is 13 residues. V was trimmed by 1 base and J by 11 bases, leaving 11 bases between them. CDR1 is SGHTA and CDR2 is FQGNSA in the germline V gene. This CDR3 is CASSLDVSAKLFF. The DNA for the CDR3 is TGTGCCAGCAGCTTAGACGTTTCTGCGAAACTGTTTTTT.

The chain joins TRBV6-2 or TRBV6-3 to TRBJ2-7; TRBD2 aligns across 11 bases. The CDR3 is 17 amino acids. The V segment lost 4 bases and the J segment 3 bases; nucleotides outside the gene matches: 11. Per germline, CDR1 MNHEY and CDR2 SVGEGT. The CDR3 nucleotides read TGTGCCAGCAGTTCCTTCAAAGCTACTAGCGGGGGCTACGAGCAGTACTTC. It is translated as CASSSFKATSGGYEQYF.

The chain has TRBV6-1 and TRBJ1-3; D unclear. Germline V gene lookup returns CDR1 MNHNS and CDR2 SASEGT. CDR3 length equals 12 residues. The germline V and J ends were trimmed by 3 bases and 4 bases, with 4 bases remaining between them. The CDR3 DNA sequence: TGTGCCAGCAGTGACCGGGGAAACACCATATATTTT. It specifies CASSDRGNTIYF.

The rearrangement joins TRBV7-6 to TRBJ2-2; the match to TRBD1 covers 7 bases. CDR1 SGHVS and CDR2 FNYEAQ come from the germline V gene. The ends lost 4 bases at V and 4 bases at J; junction bases unmatched: 9. This CDR3 region has 16 residues. In DNA form, the CDR3 reads TGTGCCAGCAGCTCCCCCGGGACAGATCTCACCGGGGAGCTGTTTTTT. Translated, it gives CASSSPGTDLTGELFF.

CDR3 nucleotides: TGTGCCAGCAGCCAAATCGACAGGGGCACAGGTCAGCCCCAGCATTTT. Its protein product is CASSQIDRGTGQPQHF. J is TRBJ1-5 and V is TRBV5-8, with 8 bases aligning to TRBD1. The V gene's germline CDR1 is SGHTS and CDR2 YDEGEE. This CDR3 is 16 amino acids long. Unmatched junction bases numbered 12, after V lost 4 bases and J lost 6 bases.

V and J are TRBV7-2 and TRBJ1-2, with a tentative D call TRBD1 (5 bases). The CDR3 has 19 amino acids. Germline lookup yields CDR1 SGHTA and CDR2 FQGNSA. The V and J ends lost 0 bases and 2 bases respectively, with 22 bases between them. The DNA for the CDR3 is TGTGCCAGCAGCTTAGCAACCTATATTAGGACATCTCGAAACTATGGCTACACCTTC. Protein sequence: CASSLATYIRTSRNYGYTF. The full variable domain, with the rest looked up from reference TRBV7-2 and TRBJ1-2, is GAGVSQSPSNKVTEKGKDVELRCDPISGHTALYWYRQSLGQGLEFLIYFQGNSAPDKSGLPSDRFSAERTGGSVSTLTIQRTQQEDSAVYLCASSLATYIRTSRNYGYTFGSGTRLTVV.

The V and J genes are TRBV7-2 and TRBJ2-1, with 14 bases aligning to TRBD2. The length of the CDR3 is 16 residues. V lost 4 bases to trimming and J lost 8 bases; unmatched junction nucleotides: 7. Germline-derived CDR1 and CDR2 are SGHTA and FQGNSA. CDR3 sequence reads: CASSSPGLAGVDEQFF. CDR3 nucleotide sequence: TGTGCCAGCAGCTCCCCGGGACTAGCGGGAGTAGATGAGCAGTTCTTC.

The J gene is TRBJ1-6, the V gene TRBV9; 9 bases are a match to TRBD1. The germline gives CDR1 SGDLS, CDR2 YYNGEE. This CDR3 spans 15 amino acids. The J segment lost 7 bases and the V segment lost 3 bases, leaving 5 bases of the junction unmatched. The CDR3 nucleotides read TGTGCCAGCAGCGCCGGGGGACAGGGCAATTCACCCCTCCACTTT. Translating it yields CASSAGGQGNSPLHF.

CDR3 nucleotide sequence: TGTGCCAGCAGCCCATTCCGACAGGGTGGGGAGACCCAGTACTTC. Amino acid sequence: CASSPFRQGGETQYF. The genes are TRBV3-1 (or the pseudogene TRBV3-2) and TRBJ2-5; 7 bases map to TRBD1. The V and J ends lost 4 bases and 5 bases, in that order; junction bases with no gene match: 10. CDR3 length: 15 residues. CDR1 LGHDT and CDR2 YNNKEL come from the germline V gene (reference sequence).

The chain employs TRBV6-5 and TRBJ2-3; 7 bases agree with TRBD2. Germline loops: CDR1 MNHEY, CDR2 SVGAGI. The CDR3 totals 16 residues. V lost 2 bases and J lost 1; bases outside the gene matches: 6. CDR3 coding DNA: TGTGCCAGCAGTTACCGGGCGGGAGCTGGCACAGATACGCAGTATTTT. It encodes CASSYRAGAGTDTQYF.

The chain joins TRBV10-2 to TRBJ2-7; 11 bases align to TRBD2. This CDR3 has 15 amino acids. Germline V lookup: CDR1 WSHSY, CDR2 SAAADI. The J segment lost 1 base and the V segment lost 8 bases, leaving 7 bases of the junction unmatched. The CDR3 DNA follows: TGCGCCAGCGGTAGCGGGAGGGCCTCTTCCTACGAGCAGTACTTC. The encoded protein is CASGSGRASSYEQYF.

The chain couples TRBV29-1 to TRBJ2-7; 9 nucleotides line up with TRBD2. The CDR3 has 14 residues. The trim removed 5 bases at V and 5 bases at J, leaving 10 bases unmatched. Germline CDR1 reads SQVTM; CDR2 reads ANQGSEA. The CDR3 loop is CSVSTGTSNHEQYF. DNA of the CDR3: TGCAGCGTTTCGACCGGGACTAGCAATCACGAGCAGTACTTC.

Points on this clone: One end of the junction varies from germline; a read error may be responsible. The chain combines TRBV7-7 with TRBJ2-2, with TRBD2 matching over 11 bases. Germline V lookup: CDR1 SSHAT, CDR2 FNYEAQ (reference sequence). This CDR3 has 16 amino acids. CDR3 coding DNA: TGTGCTAGCAGCCCACTAGCGGGAGTTAACACCGGGGAGCTGTTTTTT. Translation: CASSPLAGVNTGELFF.

The chain uses TRBV29-1 and TRBJ2-2, with 9 nucleotides matching TRBD2. CDR1 is SQVTM and CDR2 is ANQGSEA in the germline V gene. This CDR3 has 15 amino acids. Unmatched junction bases numbered 10, after V lost 6 bases and J lost 5 bases. This CDR3 is CSVGTPGLATGELFF. In nucleotides, the CDR3 is TGCAGCGTCGGTACCCCGGGACTAGCAACCGGGGAGCTGTTTTTT.

This chain links TRBV2 with TRBJ1-4; possible D gene TRBD1, 6 bases. The V end was cut by 8 bases, the J end by 0 bases, with 13 bases between. CDR1 and CDR2 from the germline V gene are SNHLY and FYNNEI. There are 15 residues in the CDR3. For the CDR3, the DNA is TGTGCCAGCGTGGGGGGGCCCGCAACTAATGAAAAACTGTTTTTT. It is translated as CASVGGPATNEKLFF.